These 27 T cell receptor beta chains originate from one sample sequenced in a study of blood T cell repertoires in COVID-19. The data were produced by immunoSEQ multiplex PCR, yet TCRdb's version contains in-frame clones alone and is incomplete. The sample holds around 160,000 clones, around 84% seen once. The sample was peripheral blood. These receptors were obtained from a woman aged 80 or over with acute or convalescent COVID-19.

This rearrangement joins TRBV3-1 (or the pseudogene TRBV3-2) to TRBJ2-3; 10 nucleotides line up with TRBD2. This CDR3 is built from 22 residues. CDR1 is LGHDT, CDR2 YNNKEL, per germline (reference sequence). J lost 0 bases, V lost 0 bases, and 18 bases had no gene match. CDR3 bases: TGTGCCAGCAGCCAAGATGGGGTTAGCGGGGGGACTTTGAGACATAGCACAGATACGCAGTATTTT. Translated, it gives CASSQDGVSGGTLRHSTDTQYF.

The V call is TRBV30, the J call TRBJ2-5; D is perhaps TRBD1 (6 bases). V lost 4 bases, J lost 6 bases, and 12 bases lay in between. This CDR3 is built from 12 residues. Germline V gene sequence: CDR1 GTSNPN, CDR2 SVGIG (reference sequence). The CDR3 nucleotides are TGTGCCTGGAAACGGGACAAGCAGACCCAGTACTTC. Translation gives CAWKRDKQTQYF. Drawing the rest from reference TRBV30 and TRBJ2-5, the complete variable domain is SQTIHQWPATLVQPVGSPLSLECTVEGTSNPNLYWYRQAAGRGLQLLFYSVGIGQISSEVPQNLSASRPQDRQFILSSKKLLLSDSGFYLCAWKRDKQTQYFGPGTRLLVL.

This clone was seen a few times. The CDR3 is CASSQDLLSSYNSPLHF. The CDR3 nucleotides are TGTGCCAGCAGCCAAGATCTGCTGAGCTCCTATAATTCACCCCTCCACTTT. The chain carries TRBV4-2 and TRBJ1-6; D gene unclear. Germline values: CDR1 LGHNA, CDR2 YNFKEQ. The CDR3 contains 17 residues. V was trimmed by 0 bases and J by 0 bases, leaving 9 bases between them.

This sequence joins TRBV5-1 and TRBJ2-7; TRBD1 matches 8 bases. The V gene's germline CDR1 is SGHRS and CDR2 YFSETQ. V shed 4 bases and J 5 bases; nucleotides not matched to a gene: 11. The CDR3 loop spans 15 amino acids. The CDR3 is CASSPGQGVVDEQYF. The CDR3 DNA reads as TGCGCCAGCAGCCCCGGACAGGGAGTGGTCGACGAGCAGTACTTC.

CDR3 amino acids: CASSYGQGGTDTQYF. In DNA, the CDR3 is TGCGCCAGCAGCTACGGACAGGGGGGCACAGATACGCAGTATTTT. V is TRBV5-1 and J is TRBJ2-3; 10 bases are a match to TRBD1. The germline gives CDR1 SGHRS, CDR2 YFSETQ. The CDR3 spans 15 residues. V was pared by 3 bases and J by 1 base, with 2 bases of the junction left unmatched. The full variable domain, with the rest looked up from reference TRBV5-1 and TRBJ2-3, is KAGVTQTPRYLIKTRGQQVTLSCSPISGHRSVSWYQQTPGQGLQFLFEYFSETQRNKGNFPGRFSGRQFSNSRSEMNVSTLELGDSALYLCASSYGQGGTDTQYFGPGTRLTVL.

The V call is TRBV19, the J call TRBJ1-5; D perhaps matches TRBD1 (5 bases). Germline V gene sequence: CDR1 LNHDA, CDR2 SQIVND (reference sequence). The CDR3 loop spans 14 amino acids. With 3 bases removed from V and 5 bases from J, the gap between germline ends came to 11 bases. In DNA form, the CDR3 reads TGTGCCAGTAGTATGGGGGGATTCGATCAGCCCCAGCATTTT. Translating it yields CASSMGGFDQPQHF.

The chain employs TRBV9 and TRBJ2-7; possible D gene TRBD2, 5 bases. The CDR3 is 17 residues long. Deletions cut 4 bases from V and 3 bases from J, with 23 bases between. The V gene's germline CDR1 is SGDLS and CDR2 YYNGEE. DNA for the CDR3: TGTGCCAGCAGCTCGAAAGACGGTGAGGGCGGAAACTACGAGCAGTACTTC. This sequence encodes CASSSKDGEGGNYEQYF.

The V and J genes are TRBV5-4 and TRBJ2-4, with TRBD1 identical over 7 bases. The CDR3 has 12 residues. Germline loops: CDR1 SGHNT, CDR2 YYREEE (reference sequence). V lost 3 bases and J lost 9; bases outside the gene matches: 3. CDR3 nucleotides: TGTGCCAGCAGCTACAGGGGCGGCATTCAGTACTTC. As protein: CASSYRGGIQYF.

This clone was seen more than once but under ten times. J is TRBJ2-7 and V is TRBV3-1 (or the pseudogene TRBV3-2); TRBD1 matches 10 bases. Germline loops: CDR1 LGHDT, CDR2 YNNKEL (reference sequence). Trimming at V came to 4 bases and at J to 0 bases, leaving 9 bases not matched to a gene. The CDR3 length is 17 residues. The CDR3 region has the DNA TGTGCCAGCAGCCGGCGGCGACAGGGGGCGAACTCCTACGAGCAGTACTTC. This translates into CASSRRRQGANSYEQYF.

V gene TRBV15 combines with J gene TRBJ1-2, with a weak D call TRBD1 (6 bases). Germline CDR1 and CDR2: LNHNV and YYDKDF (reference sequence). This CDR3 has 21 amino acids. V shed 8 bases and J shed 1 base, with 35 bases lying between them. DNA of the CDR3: TGTGCCACCTCATGGCTGTTCTGGCACCGGGACACTAATAGATTTAACTATGGCTACACCTTC. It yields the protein CATSWLFWHRDTNRFNYGYTF.

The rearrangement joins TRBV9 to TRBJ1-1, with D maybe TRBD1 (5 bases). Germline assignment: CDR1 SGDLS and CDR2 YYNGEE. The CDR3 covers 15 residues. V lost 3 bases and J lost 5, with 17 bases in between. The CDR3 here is CASSARADGGTEAFF. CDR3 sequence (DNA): TGTGCCAGCAGCGCCCGGGCCGACGGGGGGACTGAAGCTTTCTTT.

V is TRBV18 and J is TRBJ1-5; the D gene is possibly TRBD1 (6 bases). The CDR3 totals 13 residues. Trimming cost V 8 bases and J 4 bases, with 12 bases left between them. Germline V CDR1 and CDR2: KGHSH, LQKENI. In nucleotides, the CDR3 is TGTGCCAGCCGCGACAGGCCAAATCAGCCCCAGCATTTT. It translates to CASRDRPNQPQHF.

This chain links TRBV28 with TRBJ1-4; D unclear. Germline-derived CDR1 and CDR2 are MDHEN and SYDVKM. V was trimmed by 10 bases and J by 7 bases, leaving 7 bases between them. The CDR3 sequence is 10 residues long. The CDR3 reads CATRGEKLFF. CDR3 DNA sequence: TGTGCCACAAGAGGTGAAAAACTGTTTTTT. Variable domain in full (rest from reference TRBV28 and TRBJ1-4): DVKVTQSSRYLVKRTGEKVFLECVQDMDHENMFWYRQDPGLGLRLIYFSYDVKMKEKGDIPEGYSVSREKKERFSLILESASTNQTSMYLCATRGEKLFFGSGTQLSVL.

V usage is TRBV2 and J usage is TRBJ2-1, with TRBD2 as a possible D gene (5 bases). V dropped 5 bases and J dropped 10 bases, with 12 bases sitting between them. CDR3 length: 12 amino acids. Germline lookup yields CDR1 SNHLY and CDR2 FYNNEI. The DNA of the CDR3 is TGTGCCAGCAGTCAGAACACGGGGGAGCAGTTCTTC. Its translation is CASSQNTGEQFF.

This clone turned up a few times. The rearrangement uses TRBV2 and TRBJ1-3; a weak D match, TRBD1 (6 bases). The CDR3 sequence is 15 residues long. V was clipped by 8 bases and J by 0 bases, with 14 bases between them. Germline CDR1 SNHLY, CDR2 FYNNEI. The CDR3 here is CASQRDTSSGNTIYF. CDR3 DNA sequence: TGTGCCAGCCAGCGGGACACTTCCTCTGGAAACACCATATATTTT. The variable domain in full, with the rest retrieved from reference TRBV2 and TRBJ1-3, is EPEVTQTPSHQVTQMGQEVILRCVPISNHLYFYWYRQILGQKVEFLVSFYNNEISEKSEIFDDQFSVERPDGSNFTLKIRSTKLEDSAMYFCASQRDTSSGNTIYFGEGSWLTVV.

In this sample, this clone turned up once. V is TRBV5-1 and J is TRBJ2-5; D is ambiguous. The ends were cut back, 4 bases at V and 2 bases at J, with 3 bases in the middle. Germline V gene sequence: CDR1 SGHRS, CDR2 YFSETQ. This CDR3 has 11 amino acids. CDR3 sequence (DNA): TGCGCCAGCAGCCAACAAGAGACCCAGTACTTC. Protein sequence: CASSQQETQYF.

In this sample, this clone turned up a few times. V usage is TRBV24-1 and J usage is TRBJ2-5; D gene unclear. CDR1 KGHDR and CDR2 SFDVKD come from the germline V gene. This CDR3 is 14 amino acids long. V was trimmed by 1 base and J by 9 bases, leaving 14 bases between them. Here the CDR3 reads CATSDLEVSVAQYF. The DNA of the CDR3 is TGTGCCACCAGTGATTTAGAAGTTTCGGTGGCCCAGTACTTC.

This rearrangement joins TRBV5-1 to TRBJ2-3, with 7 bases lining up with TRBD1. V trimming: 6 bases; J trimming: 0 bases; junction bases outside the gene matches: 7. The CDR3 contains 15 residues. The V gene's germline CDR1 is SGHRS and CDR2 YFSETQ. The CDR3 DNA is TGCGCCAGCAAGACCAGGGGGATTAGCACAGATACGCAGTATTTT. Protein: CASKTRGISTDTQYF.

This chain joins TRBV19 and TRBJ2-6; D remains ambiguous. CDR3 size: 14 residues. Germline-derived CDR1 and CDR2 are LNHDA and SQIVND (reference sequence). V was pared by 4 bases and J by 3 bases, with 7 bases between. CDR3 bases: TGTGCCAGTAGTACTTCGAGTGGGGCCAACGTCCTGACTTTC. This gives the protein CASSTSSGANVLTF.

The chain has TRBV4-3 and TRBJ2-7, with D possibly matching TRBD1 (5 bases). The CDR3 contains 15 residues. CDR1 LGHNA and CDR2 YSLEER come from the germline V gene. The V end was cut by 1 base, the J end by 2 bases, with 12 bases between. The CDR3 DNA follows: TGCGCCAGCAGCCAAGGCCCTACAGGAACCTACGAGCAGTACTTC. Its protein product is CASSQGPTGTYEQYF.

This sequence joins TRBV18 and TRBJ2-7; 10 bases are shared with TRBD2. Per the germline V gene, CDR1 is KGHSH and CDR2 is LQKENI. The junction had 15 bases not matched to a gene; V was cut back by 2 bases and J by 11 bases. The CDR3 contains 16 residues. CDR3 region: CASSPGTSVSQRKKYF. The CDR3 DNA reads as TGTGCCAGCTCACCAGGGACTAGCGTATCCCAAAGGAAGAAGTACTTC.

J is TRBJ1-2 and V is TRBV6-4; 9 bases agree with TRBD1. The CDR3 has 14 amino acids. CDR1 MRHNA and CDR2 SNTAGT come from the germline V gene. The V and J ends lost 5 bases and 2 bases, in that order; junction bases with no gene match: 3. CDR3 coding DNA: TGTGCCAGCAGTACGGGACAGGGAAACTATGGCTACACCTTC. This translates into CASSTGQGNYGYTF.

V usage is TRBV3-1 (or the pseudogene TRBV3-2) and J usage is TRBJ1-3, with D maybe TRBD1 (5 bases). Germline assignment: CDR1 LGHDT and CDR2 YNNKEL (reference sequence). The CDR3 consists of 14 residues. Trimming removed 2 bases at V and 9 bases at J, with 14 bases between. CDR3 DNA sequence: TGTGCCAGCAGCCAAAGGGGCTGGATGGGCACCATATATTTT. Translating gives CASSQRGWMGTIYF.

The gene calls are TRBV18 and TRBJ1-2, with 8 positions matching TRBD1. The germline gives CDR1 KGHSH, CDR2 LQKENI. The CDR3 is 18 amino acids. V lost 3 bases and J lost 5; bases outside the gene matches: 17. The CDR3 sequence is CASSPTRGPGGLGYGYTF. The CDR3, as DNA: TGTGCCAGCTCACCTACAAGAGGCCCAGGGGGCCTCGGGTATGGCTACACCTTC. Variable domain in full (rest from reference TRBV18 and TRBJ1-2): NAGVMQNPRHLVRRRGQEARLRCSPMKGHSHVYWYRQLPEEGLKFMVYLQKENIIDESGMPKERFSAEFPKEGPSILRIQQVVRGDSAAYFCASSPTRGPGGLGYGYTFGSGTRLTVV.

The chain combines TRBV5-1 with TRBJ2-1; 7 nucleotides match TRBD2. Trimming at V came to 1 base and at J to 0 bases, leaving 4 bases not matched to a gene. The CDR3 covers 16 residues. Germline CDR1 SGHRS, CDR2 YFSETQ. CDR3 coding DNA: TGCGCCAGCAGCTTGAGTAGCGGGTACTCCTACAATGAGCAGTTCTTC. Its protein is CASSLSSGYSYNEQFF.

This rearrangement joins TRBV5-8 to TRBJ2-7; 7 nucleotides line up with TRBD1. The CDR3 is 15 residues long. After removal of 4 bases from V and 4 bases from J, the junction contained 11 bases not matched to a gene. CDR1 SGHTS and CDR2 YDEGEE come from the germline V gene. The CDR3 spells CASSRRSGTAYEQYF. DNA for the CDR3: TGTGCCAGCAGCCGTCGCTCCGGGACAGCATACGAGCAGTACTTC.

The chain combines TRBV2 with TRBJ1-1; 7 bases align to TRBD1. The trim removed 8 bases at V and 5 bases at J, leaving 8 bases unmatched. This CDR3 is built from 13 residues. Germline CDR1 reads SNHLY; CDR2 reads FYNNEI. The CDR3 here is CASLRQGATEAFF. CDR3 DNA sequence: TGTGCCAGCTTAAGACAGGGCGCTACTGAAGCTTTCTTT.